These T cell receptor beta chains were read from a single sample in a study of metastatic and nonmetastatic thyroid tumors. TCRdb reprocessed the PCR reads via MiXCR. The sample yields about 12,000 clones, around a fifth seen once. Sequencing was carried out using adjacent normal tissue. These receptors were taken from a female donor with papillary thyroid cancer or a benign thyroid nodule (not recorded which). Some clones in this sample may be carry-over from other donors' samples. The CDR3 runs from the conserved cysteine through the conserved F or W. D genes are given only for firm matches. Expanded clones are given a class, and other clones once, few, many or no size at all.

j_call,clone_size,v_call,d_call,cdr3_nt,cdr3_aa
TRBJ2-7,medium-sized,TRBV6-1,-,TGTGCCAGCAGGAACACCTACGAGCAGTACTTC,CASRNTYEQYF
TRBJ1-2,many,TRBV5-6,-,TGTGCCAGCAGCCTGGACAGATCCCATGGCTACACCTTC,CASSLDRSHGYTF
TRBJ2-1,-,TRBV6-4,-,TGTGCCAGCAGCGGCTCTGGGGCAGCCTACAATGAGCATTTCTTC,CASSGSGAAYNEHFF
TRBJ1-5,medium-sized,TRBV20-1,-,TGCAGTGCTAGAGATCCCAGCCCCTATCAGCCCCAGCATTTT,CSARDPSPYQPQHF
TRBJ1-1,many,TRBV9,-,TGTGCCAGCAGCGCCTACGGGGGCACTGAAGCTTTCTTT,CASSAYGGTEAFF
TRBJ2-3,many,TRBV25-1,TRBD1,TGTGCCAGCAGTGAGACGATTCAGGGGGCGTCAGATACGCAGTATTTT,CASSETIQGASDTQYF
TRBJ2-7,medium-sized,TRBV7-2,TRBD1,TGTGCCAGCAGCTTGCTGGGACAGGGGGCATACGAGCAGTACTTC,CASSLLGQGAYEQYF
TRBJ2-3,-,TRBV5-1,-,TGCGCCAGCAGCCTTAGCGGTATGGCTAGCACAGATACGCAGTATTTT,CASSLSGMASTDTQYF
TRBJ1-1,few,TRBV27,-,TGTGCCAGCAGCCGACTCGGACAGTACACTGAAGCTTTCTTT,CASSRLGQYTEAFF
TRBJ2-3,-,TRBV9,-,TGTGCCAGCAGTCTGGTGGGAGAGGGAGATACGCAGTATTTT,CASSLVGEGDTQYF
TRBJ2-7,-,TRBV5-6,-,TGTTCCAGCAGCGGACGGGCTGGCGGGAAAACCTACGAGCAGTACTTC,CSSSGRAGGKTYEQYF
TRBJ1-2,medium-sized,TRBV19,-,TGTGCCAGTAGCTCCGACACTATCTATGGCTACACCTTC,CASSSDTIYGYTF
TRBJ2-7,many,TRBV6-1,TRBD1,TGTGCCAGCAGTGTCGGACAGGGTCCCTACGAGCAGTACTTC,CASSVGQGPYEQYF
TRBJ1-2,few,TRBV11-2,-,TGTGCCAGCAGCTTAGGGTCGACAGGATCGCTGTATGGCTACACCTTC,CASSLGSTGSLYGYTF
TRBJ1-1,medium-sized,TRBV7-9,-,TGTGCCAGCAGCTTGGAGGGTGAAGCTTTCTTT,CASSLEGEAFF
TRBJ2-1,-,TRBV20-1,-,TGCAGTGCTAGAGATGCCAAGGCGGGTAATGAGCAGTTCTTC,CSARDAKAGNEQFF
TRBJ1-1,-,TRBV6-1,-,TGTGCCAGCAGTTCGGCCAGCAGGGAAGCTTTCTTT,CASSSASREAFF
TRBJ2-3,medium-sized,TRBV28,TRBD1,TGTGCCAGCAGTTTGGGCAGGGGGTTCACAGATACGCAGTATTTT,CASSLGRGFTDTQYF
TRBJ2-2,medium-sized,TRBV19,-,TGTGCCAGTAGTAAGACTCCGAACACCGGGGAGCTGTTTTTT,CASSKTPNTGELFF
TRBJ2-2,many,TRBV5-1,TRBD1,TGCGCCAGCAGCCGGTGGACAGGGCTCGCCGGGGAGCTGTTTTTT,CASSRWTGLAGELFF
TRBJ1-1,-,TRBV28,-,TGTGACAGCAGCACTATTAATACTGAAGCTTTCTTT,CDSSTINTEAFF
TRBJ1-4,-,TRBV7-8,-,TGTGCCAGCAACTTAGTTGGCAGGACGACGACGGCAACTAATGAAAAACTGTTTTTT,CASNLVGRTTTATNEKLFF
TRBJ2-1,many,TRBV20-1,-,TGCAGTGCTAGAGATTTCCTAGCCGTACTCAATGAGCAGTTCTTC,CSARDFLAVLNEQFF
TRBJ1-2,many,TRBV5-1,-,TGCGCCAGCAGCCCCAGGACGTCTAGGTATGGCTACACCTTC,CASSPRTSRYGYTF
TRBJ1-3,-,TRBV6-2/TRBV6-3,TRBD1,TGTGCCAGCAGTTACCAGGGGGGGATCTCTGGAAACACCATATATTTT,CASSYQGGISGNTIYF
TRBJ2-5,many,TRBV7-3,-,TGTGCCAGCAGCTTAACGGGGGTGGAGACCCAGTACTTC,CASSLTGVETQYF
TRBJ1-2,medium-sized,TRBV6-1,-,TGTGCCAGCAGACAGGGCTTAGGAGGTATTTATGGCTACACCTTC,CASRQGLGGIYGYTF
TRBJ2-7,many,TRBV29-1,TRBD1,TGCAGCGGGATGACAGGGTCCGAGCAGTACTTC,CSGMTGSEQYF
TRBJ1-2,many,TRBV9,-,TGTGCCAGCAGCGTAGGGGGGACCTATGGCTACACCTTC,CASSVGGTYGYTF
TRBJ2-6,medium-sized,TRBV12-3/TRBV12-4,-,TGTGCCAGCAGTCAAATGGCGGCCGGGGCCAACGTCCTGACTTTC,CASSQMAAGANVLTF
TRBJ2-5,-,TRBV14,-,TGTGCCAGCAGCCAAGGCTTGTACAGGGTAGAGACCCAGTACTTC,CASSQGLYRVETQYF
TRBJ1-1,few,TRBV6-1,-,TGTGCCAGCAGTGAACATCGGAACACTGAAGCTTTCTTT,CASSEHRNTEAFF
TRBJ2-5,many,TRBV7-2,-,TGTGCCAGCAGCTTAGGGGTAGCTGAGACCCAGTACTTC,CASSLGVAETQYF
TRBJ2-7,-,TRBV11-3,-,TGTGCCAGCAGGGGGCCTCTATCGGGGTACGAGCAGTACTTC,CASRGPLSGYEQYF
TRBJ2-7,-,TRBV28,-,TGTGCCAGCAGGGGCCAGGTCCACGAGCAGTACTTC,CASRGQVHEQYF
TRBJ2-7,medium-sized,TRBV6-2/TRBV6-3,-,TGTGCCAGCAGTTATGTTACAACTTCCTACGAGCAGTACTTC,CASSYVTTSYEQYF
TRBJ1-1,few,TRBV6-5,-,TGTGCCAGCAGTTTTGTAGGGGGAACAGGTTTTGGGGCTTTCTTT,CASSFVGGTGFGAFF
TRBJ2-7,-,TRBV11-1,-,TGTGCCAGCAGCTTAGCGCTCTGGGACGAGCAGTACTTC,CASSLALWDEQYF
TRBJ1-5,medium-sized,TRBV19,TRBD1,TGTGCCAGTAGTATTCCAGGGGGTCAGCCCCAGCATTTT,CASSIPGGQPQHF
TRBJ2-3,many,TRBV19,-,TGTGCCAGTAGTATGTCTTCGTGGTATCTGAGCACAGATACGCAGTATTTT,CASSMSSWYLSTDTQYF